Listed below are T cell receptor beta chains from one sample, sequenced in a study of T cell changes during pregnancy in multiple sclerosis. Assay used: immunoSEQ multiplex PCR; TCRdb lists only in-frame clones, some missing. This table holds 30,000 to 35,000 clones, 85% to 90% found once. The starting material was CD8+ T cells from peripheral blood mononuclear cells, obtained before pregnancy. The receptors derive from a female donor with multiple sclerosis, enrolled in a pregnancy study. The CDR3 runs from the conserved cysteine through the conserved F or W. Fields, in order: D gene, clone size, J gene, V gene, CDR3 protein, CDR3 DNA. The D gene is left open where the match is weak. Some rows have no size entry. The others give once, few or many, or a class for an expanded clone.

NA,NA,TRBJ2-1,TRBV19,CASSINGYTYNEQFF,TGTGCCAGTAGTATAAACGGGTATACCTACAATGAGCAGTTCTTC
TRBD1,NA,TRBJ1-1,TRBV28,CASSQNGQGGTEAFF,TGTGCCAGCAGCCAAAACGGACAGGGAGGGACTGAAGCTTTCTTT
NA,NA,TRBJ1-5,TRBV6-9,CASSWFRKSNQPQHF,TGTGCCAGCAGTTGGTTTAGAAAAAGCAATCAGCCCCAGCATTTT
TRBD2,once,TRBJ2-5,TRBV5-4,CASSPGVAGVIETQYF,TGTGCCAGCAGCCCCGGGGTAGCGGGGGTGATCGAGACCCAGTACTTC
NA,NA,TRBJ1-4,TRBV11-2,CASSLVGSELFF,TGTGCCAGCAGCTTAGTCGGGTCAGAGCTGTTTTTT
NA,NA,TRBJ2-1,TRBV5-8,CASSFGAGNEQFF,TGTGCCAGCAGCTTTGGAGCCGGGAATGAGCAGTTCTTC
NA,NA,TRBJ2-1,TRBV29-1,CSVVTPNYNEQFF,TGCAGCGTTGTAACTCCTAATTACAATGAGCAGTTCTTC
TRBD2,NA,TRBJ2-1,TRBV28,CASLSGLAGEVWDEQFF,TGTGCCAGCTTGTCGGGACTAGCGGGGGAAGTCTGGGATGAGCAGTTCTTC
NA,NA,TRBJ2-7,TRBV14,CASSQNHGGYVAYEQYF,TGTGCCAGCAGCCAAAATCATGGGGGGTACGTCGCCTACGAGCAGTACTTC
TRBD1,NA,TRBJ2-7,TRBV4-1,CASSFRTGAPYEQYF,TGCGCCAGCAGCTTCCGGACAGGGGCCCCCTACGAGCAGTACTTC
NA,NA,TRBJ2-1,TRBV9,CASSVGVGDYYNEQFF,TGTGCCAGCAGCGTAGGGGTTGGAGACTACTACAATGAGCAGTTCTTC
NA,few,TRBJ1-1,TRBV30,CAWSYSPNTEAFF,TGTGCCTGGAGCTACAGTCCGAACACTGAAGCTTTCTTT
NA,NA,TRBJ1-5,TRBV2,CASSPPGTSNQPQHF,TGTGCCAGCAGTCCCCCGGGGACAAGCAATCAGCCCCAGCATTTT
NA,NA,TRBJ2-7,TRBV6-5,CASSYSRGPYEQYF,TGTGCCAGCAGTTACTCCAGGGGCCCCTACGAGCAGTACTTC
TRBD1,NA,TRBJ1-2,TRBV29-1,CSVHPDRADNYGYTF,TGCAGCGTTCATCCGGACAGGGCGGATAACTATGGCTACACCTTC
NA,once,TRBJ2-1,TRBV2,CASSGGERGGGDEQFF,TGTGCCAGCAGTGGGGGGGAGCGTGGAGGGGGCGATGAGCAGTTCTTC
TRBD1,NA,TRBJ1-6,TRBV6-5,CARTGVDGYNSPLHF,TGTGCCAGGACAGGGGTGGATGGCTATAATTCACCCCTCCACTTT
NA,NA,TRBJ2-1,TRBV6-1,CASSAYADAGYNEQFF,TGTGCCAGCAGTGCGTACGCGGATGCGGGCTACAATGAGCAGTTCTTC
NA,NA,TRBJ1-6,TRBV19,CASSIYLTNSPLHF,TGTGCCAGTAGTATCTATCTAACCAATTCACCCCTCCACTTT
NA,NA,TRBJ1-4,TRBV5-6,CASSLGLTDEKLFF,TGTGCCAGCAGCTTGGGTTTAACGGATGAAAAACTGTTTTTT
NA,NA,TRBJ2-5,TRBV11-2,CASSLSSGNWGTQETQYF,TGTGCCAGCAGCTTAAGTTCCGGCAATTGGGGGACTCAAGAGACCCAGTACTTC
NA,NA,TRBJ2-2,TRBV6-4,CASNPGNTGELFF,TGTGCCAGCAATCCGGGGAACACCGGGGAGCTGTTTTTT
NA,NA,TRBJ1-3,TRBV7-6,CASSLVTAYTGGLKNTIYF,TGTGCCAGCAGCTTAGTTACAGCTTATACCGGTGGATTGAAAAACACCATATATTTT
NA,NA,TRBJ1-1,TRBV7-2,CASSSGSSTFF,TGTGCCAGCAGTTCCGGGTCGAGCACTTTCTTT
TRBD1,NA,TRBJ2-3,TRBV27,CASSLVRGPPSTDTQYF,TGTGCCAGCAGTTTAGTGAGGGGGCCTCCCAGCACAGATACGCAGTATTTT
TRBD1,NA,TRBJ1-2,TRBV7-6,CASSSTGGFSYGYTF,TGTGCCAGCAGCTCGACAGGGGGTTTTAGCTATGGCTACACCTTC
NA,NA,TRBJ2-7,TRBV30,CAWSYRDNSYEQYF,TGTGCCTGGAGTTACCGGGATAACTCCTACGAGCAGTACTTC
NA,NA,TRBJ2-5,TRBV28,CASSMGTAQETQYF,TGTGCCAGCAGTATGGGGACTGCACAAGAGACCCAGTACTTC
NA,NA,TRBJ1-5,TRBV6-6,CASLLEGGNQPQHF,TGTGCCAGTCTCCTCGAGGGGGGCAATCAGCCCCAGCATTTT
TRBD1,once,TRBJ1-5,TRBV7-6,CASSPGTGYNQPQHF,TGTGCCAGCAGCCCCGGGACAGGCTACAATCAGCCCCAGCATTTT
NA,NA,TRBJ1-1,TRBV27,CASSFSGGEAFF,TGTGCCAGCAGTTTTTCGGGGGGGGAAGCTTTCTTT
NA,NA,TRBJ2-1,TRBV5-6,CASSHGGSADEQFF,TGTGCCAGCAGCCATGGAGGTAGCGCTGATGAGCAGTTCTTC
TRBD1,NA,TRBJ2-7,TRBV6-1,CASSGGQGGYEQYF,TGTGCCAGCAGTGGGGGACAGGGGGGCTACGAGCAGTACTTC
NA,NA,TRBJ1-1,TRBV4-1,CASSQEAGFGTEAFF,TGCGCCAGCAGCCAAGAAGCAGGGTTTGGCACTGAAGCTTTCTTT
TRBD2,NA,TRBJ2-2,TRBV4-3,CASSPLGGANTGELFF,TGCGCCAGCAGCCCGCTTGGGGGGGCGAACACCGGGGAGCTGTTTTTT
TRBD1,NA,TRBJ1-1,TRBV5-6,CASSLARRTGRNTEAFF,TGTGCCAGCAGCTTGGCCAGGAGGACAGGGAGGAACACTGAAGCTTTCTTT
TRBD1,NA,TRBJ2-2,TRBV28,CASSSPQDRVISGELFF,TGTGCCAGCTCCTCCCCTCAGGACAGGGTCATATCCGGGGAGCTGTTTTTT
TRBD1,NA,TRBJ1-1,TRBV5-1,CASSFKGQGFAPEAFF,TGCGCCAGCAGCTTTAAGGGACAGGGGTTCGCCCCTGAAGCTTTCTTT
NA,NA,TRBJ2-7,TRBV27,CASSLWPYEQYF,TGTGCCAGCAGTTTATGGCCCTACGAGCAGTACTTC
TRBD1,once,TRBJ1-5,TRBV6-5,CASSPGQAYNQPQHF,TGTGCCAGCAGCCCCGGACAGGCCTACAATCAGCCCCAGCATTTT
TRBD2,NA,TRBJ2-3,TRBV6-4,CASSDSTSGGADTQYF,TGTGCCAGCAGTGACTCGACTAGCGGGGGGGCAGATACGCAGTATTTT
TRBD1,NA,TRBJ1-1,TRBV7-9,CASSFRLGKGADEAFF,TGTGCCAGCAGCTTTCGGTTGGGGAAGGGGGCGGATGAAGCTTTCTTT
TRBD1,once,TRBJ2-4,TRBV11-2,CASSLEQGAETPYKNIQYF,TGTGCCAGCAGCTTAGAGCAGGGGGCCGAAACACCTTACAAAAACATTCAGTACTTC
TRBD1,medium-sized,TRBJ1-5,TRBV29-1,CSVVSGQENQPQHF,TGCAGCGTTGTTTCGGGACAGGAAAATCAGCCCCAGCATTTT
NA,NA,TRBJ1-1,TRBV18,CASSSEAGAGEAFF,TGTGCCAGCTCCAGCGAGGCGGGAGCTGGTGAAGCTTTCTTT
NA,NA,TRBJ1-1,TRBV10-3,CAIRETENTEAFF,TGTGCCATCAGGGAGACAGAAAACACTGAAGCTTTCTTT
NA,NA,TRBJ1-2,TRBV13,CASSSQSGYTF,TGTGCCAGCAGCTCTCAGTCCGGCTACACCTTC
NA,NA,TRBJ2-5,TRBV4-3,CASSQDVTRKETQYF,TGCGCCAGCAGCCAAGATGTCACCAGAAAGGAGACCCAGTACTTC
TRBD1,NA,TRBJ2-1,TRBV10-3,CAISVVDRVSEQFF,TGTGCCATCAGTGTCGTGGACAGGGTAAGCGAGCAGTTCTTC
TRBD2,NA,TRBJ2-7,TRBV7-8,CASSLGGNSYEQYF,TGTGCCAGCAGCTTGGGGGGGAACTCCTACGAGCAGTACTTC
NA,NA,TRBJ1-2,TRBV5-6,CASSYLADSYTF,TGTGCCAGCAGCTACCTCGCGGACAGCTACACCTTC
NA,NA,TRBJ1-1,TRBV5-1,CASSTESGRGAFF,TGCGCCAGCAGCACCGAATCTGGGAGAGGAGCTTTCTTT